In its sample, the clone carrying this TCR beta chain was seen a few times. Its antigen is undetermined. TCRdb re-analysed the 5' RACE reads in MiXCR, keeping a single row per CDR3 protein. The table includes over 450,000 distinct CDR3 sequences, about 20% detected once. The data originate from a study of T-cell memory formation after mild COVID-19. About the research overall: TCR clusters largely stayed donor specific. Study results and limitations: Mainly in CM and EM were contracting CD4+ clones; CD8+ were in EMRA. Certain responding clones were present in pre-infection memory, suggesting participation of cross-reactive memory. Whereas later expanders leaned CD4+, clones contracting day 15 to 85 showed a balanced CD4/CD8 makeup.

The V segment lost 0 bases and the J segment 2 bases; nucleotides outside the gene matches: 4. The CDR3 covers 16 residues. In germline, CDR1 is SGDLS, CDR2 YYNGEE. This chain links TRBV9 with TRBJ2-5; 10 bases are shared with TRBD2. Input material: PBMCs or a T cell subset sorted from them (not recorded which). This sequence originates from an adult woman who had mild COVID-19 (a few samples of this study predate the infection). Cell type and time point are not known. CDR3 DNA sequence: TGTGCCAGCAGCGTAGGAGGACTAGCGGAACAAGAGACCCAGTACTTC. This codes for CASSVGGLAEQETQYF.